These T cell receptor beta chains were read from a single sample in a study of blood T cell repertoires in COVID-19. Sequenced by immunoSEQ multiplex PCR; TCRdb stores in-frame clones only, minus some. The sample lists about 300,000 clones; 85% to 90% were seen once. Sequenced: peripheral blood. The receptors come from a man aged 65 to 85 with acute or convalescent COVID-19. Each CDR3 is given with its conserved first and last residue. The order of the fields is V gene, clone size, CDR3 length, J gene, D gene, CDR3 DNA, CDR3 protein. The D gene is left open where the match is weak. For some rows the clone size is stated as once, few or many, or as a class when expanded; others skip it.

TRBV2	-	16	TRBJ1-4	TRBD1	TGTGCCAGCAAAGAGGGTGGACAGGGCGCTAATGAAAAACTGTTTTTT	CASKEGGQGANEKLFF
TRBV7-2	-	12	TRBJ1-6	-	TGTGCCAGCAGCTTAGCGGCAGGTATCCACCACTTT	CASSLAAGIHHF
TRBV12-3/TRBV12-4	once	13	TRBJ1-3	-	TGTGCCAGCAGCATTTCGAGTGGAAACACCATATATTTT	CASSISSGNTIYF
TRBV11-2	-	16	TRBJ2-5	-	TGTGCCAGCAGCTCCCTGACAGGTCGGGGTTGGGAGACCCAGTACTTC	CASSSLTGRGWETQYF
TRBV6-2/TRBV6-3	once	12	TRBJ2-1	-	TGTGCCAGCAGTTTTACCTACAATGAGCAGTTCTTC	CASSFTYNEQFF
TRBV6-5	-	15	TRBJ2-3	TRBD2	TGTGCCAGCAGGAAACTAGCGGGAGTTTCGGATACGCAGTATTTT	CASRKLAGVSDTQYF
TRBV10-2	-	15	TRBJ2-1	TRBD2	TGCGCCAGCAGTTTACTAGCGGGAGGGAACAATGAGCAGTTCTTC	CASSLLAGGNNEQFF
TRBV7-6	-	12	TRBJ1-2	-	TGTGCCAGCAGCTTTACAGACTATGGCTACACCTTC	CASSFTDYGYTF
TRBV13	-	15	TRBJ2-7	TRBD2	TGTGCCAGCAGCTCGGGACTAGCGGGGACTTACGAGCAGTACTTC	CASSSGLAGTYEQYF
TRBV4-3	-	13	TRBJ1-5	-	TGCGCCAGCGCCGGAGGCATCAATCAGCCCCAGCATTTT	CASAGGINQPQHF
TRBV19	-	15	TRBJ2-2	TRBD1	TGTGCCAGTAGTCGCGGACAGGGGGAGGCCGGGGAGCTGTTTTTT	CASSRGQGEAGELFF
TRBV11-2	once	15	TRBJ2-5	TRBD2	TGTGCCAGCAGCTCCTCTAGCGGGGGGACAGGGACCCAGTACTTC	CASSSSSGGTGTQYF
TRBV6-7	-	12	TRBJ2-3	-	TGTGCCAGCGGGGGGAGCACTGATACGCAGTATTTT	CASGGSTDTQYF
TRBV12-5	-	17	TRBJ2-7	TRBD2	TGTGCTAGTGGTTTGGTAGGTGGCGGGAGGGCCGCGGGGGAGCAGTACTTC	CASGLVGGGRAAGEQYF
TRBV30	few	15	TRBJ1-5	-	TGTGCGTGGAGTACGGGGGGCCATAGCAATCAGCCCCAGCATTTT	CAWSTGGHSNQPQHF
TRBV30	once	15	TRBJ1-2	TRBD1	TGTGCCTGGAGTCCCCCGGGACAGGGATTCTATGGCTACACCTTC	CAWSPPGQGFYGYTF
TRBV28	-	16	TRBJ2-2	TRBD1	TGTGCCAGCAGCGCCCCCGGACAGGGCCCCACCGGGGAGCTGTTTTTT	CASSAPGQGPTGELFF
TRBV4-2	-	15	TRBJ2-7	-	TGTGCCAGCAGCCAAGATCGGGTTCCAGGGGACGAGCAGTACTTC	CASSQDRVPGDEQYF
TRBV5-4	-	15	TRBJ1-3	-	TGTGCCAGCAGCTCATATGGCGGTGCTGGAAACACCATATATTTT	CASSSYGGAGNTIYF
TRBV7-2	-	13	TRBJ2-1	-	TGTGCCAGCAGCTTGTCAGGGTACAATGAGCAGTTCTTC	CASSLSGYNEQFF
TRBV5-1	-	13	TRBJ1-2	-	TGCGCCAGCAGCTGGGAGGTTCACAATGGCTACACCTTC	CASSWEVHNGYTF
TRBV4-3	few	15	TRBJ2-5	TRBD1	TGCGCCAGCAGTCCCGGGACAGGGTCCCAAGAGACCCAGTACTTC	CASSPGTGSQETQYF
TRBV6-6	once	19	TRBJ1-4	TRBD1	TGTGCCAGCAGTCTATCAATAGGACAGGGTGGGGCAACTAATGAAAAACTGTTTTTT	CASSLSIGQGGATNEKLFF
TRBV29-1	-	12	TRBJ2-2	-	TGCAGCGCCGCGCAAGGGGCCGGGGAGCTGTTTTTT	CSAAQGAGELFF
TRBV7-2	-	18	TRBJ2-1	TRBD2	TGTGCCAGCAGCTTAATCGGGCTAGCGGGGGGGGCCTACAATGAGCAGTTCTTC	CASSLIGLAGGAYNEQFF
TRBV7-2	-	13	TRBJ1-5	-	TGTGCCAGCAGCTTATCCAGGGATCAGCCCCAGCATTTT	CASSLSRDQPQHF
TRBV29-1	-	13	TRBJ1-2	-	TGCAGCGTTGGAAAGACAGCTAAGGATGGCTACACCTTC	CSVGKTAKDGYTF
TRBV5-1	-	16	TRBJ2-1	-	TGCGCCAGCAGCTTGGGGGGCTGGAGCTCCTACAATGAGCAGTTCTTC	CASSLGGWSSYNEQFF
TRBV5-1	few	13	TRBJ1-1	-	TGCGCCAGCAGCTTGGCGGAGGACACTGAAGCTTTCTTT	CASSLAEDTEAFF
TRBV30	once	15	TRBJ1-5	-	TGTGCCTGGAGTCTCCGGGGAAAGGGCAATCAGCCCCAGCATTTT	CAWSLRGKGNQPQHF
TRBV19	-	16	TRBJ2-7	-	TGTGCCAGTAGTATAGGGGCGGGAATGGGAGTTGGCGAGCAGTACTTC	CASSIGAGMGVGEQYF
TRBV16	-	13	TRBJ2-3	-	TGTGCCAGCAGCCCGACAGAAATTAATACGCAGTATTTT	CASSPTEINTQYF
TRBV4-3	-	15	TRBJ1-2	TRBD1	TGCGCCAGCAGCCTTCGACCGGGACAGCCGGATGGCTACACCTTC	CASSLRPGQPDGYTF
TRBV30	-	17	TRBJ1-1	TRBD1	TGTGCCTGGAGTGGGGGGGACAGGGAATTTTGGAGCACTGAAGCTTTCTTT	CAWSGGDREFWSTEAFF
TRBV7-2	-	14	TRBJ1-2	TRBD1	TGTGCCAGCAGCTTAAAGGGACAGGGTGTCGGCTACACCTTC	CASSLKGQGVGYTF
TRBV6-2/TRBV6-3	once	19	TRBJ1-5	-	TGTGCCAGCAGTTACTCGGGCTCCCACCTTGGAGGAATCAATCAGCCCCAGCATTTT	CASSYSGSHLGGINQPQHF
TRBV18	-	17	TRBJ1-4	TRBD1	TGTGCCAGCTCGGCCACAGGGGGCGCCGAGGTTTGGGAAAAACTGTTTTTT	CASSATGGAEVWEKLFF
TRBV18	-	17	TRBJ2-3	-	TGTGCCAGCTCACCACCGCTAAAGGCAGGGCTCACAGATACGCAGTATTTT	CASSPPLKAGLTDTQYF
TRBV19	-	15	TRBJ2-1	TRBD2	TGTGCCAGTAGTAGCGGGAGAAACTCCTACAATGAGCAGTTCTTC	CASSSGRNSYNEQFF
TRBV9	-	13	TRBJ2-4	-	TGTGCCAGCAGCGCAGGGGCCAAAAACATTCAGTACTTC	CASSAGAKNIQYF
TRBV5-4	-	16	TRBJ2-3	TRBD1	TGTGCCAGCAGCCTCCGGACAGGGGGAATAACAGATACGCAGTATTTT	CASSLRTGGITDTQYF
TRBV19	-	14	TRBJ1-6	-	TGTGCCAGTAGCCGATTAAACCAGGATTCACCCCTCCACTTT	CASSRLNQDSPLHF
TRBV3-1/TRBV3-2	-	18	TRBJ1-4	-	TGTGCCAGCAGCCAAGACTTGATGGGAACGGGGGCTAATGAAAAACTGTTTTTT	CASSQDLMGTGANEKLFF
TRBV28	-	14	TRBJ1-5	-	TGTGCCAGCAGTACCTCAGGGGTCAATCAGCCCCAGCATTTT	CASSTSGVNQPQHF